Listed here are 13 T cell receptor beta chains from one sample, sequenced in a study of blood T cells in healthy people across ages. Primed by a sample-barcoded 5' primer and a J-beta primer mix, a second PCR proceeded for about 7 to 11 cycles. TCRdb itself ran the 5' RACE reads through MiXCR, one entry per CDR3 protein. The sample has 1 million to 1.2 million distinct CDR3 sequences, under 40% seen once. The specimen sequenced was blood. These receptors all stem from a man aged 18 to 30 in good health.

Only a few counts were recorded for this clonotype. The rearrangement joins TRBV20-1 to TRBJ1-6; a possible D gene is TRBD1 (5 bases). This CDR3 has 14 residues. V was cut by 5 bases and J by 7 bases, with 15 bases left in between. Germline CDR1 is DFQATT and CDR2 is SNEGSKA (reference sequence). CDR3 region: CSAEPTQGNSPLHF. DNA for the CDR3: TGCAGTGCTGAGCCCACTCAGGGAAATTCACCCCTCCACTTT.

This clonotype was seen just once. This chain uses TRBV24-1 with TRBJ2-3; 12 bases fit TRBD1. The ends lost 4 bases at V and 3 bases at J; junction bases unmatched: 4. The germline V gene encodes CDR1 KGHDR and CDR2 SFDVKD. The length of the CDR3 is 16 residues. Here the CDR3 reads CATSDRDRGHTDTQYF. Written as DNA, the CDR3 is TGTGCCACCAGTGACCGGGACAGGGGGCATACAGATACGCAGTATTTT.

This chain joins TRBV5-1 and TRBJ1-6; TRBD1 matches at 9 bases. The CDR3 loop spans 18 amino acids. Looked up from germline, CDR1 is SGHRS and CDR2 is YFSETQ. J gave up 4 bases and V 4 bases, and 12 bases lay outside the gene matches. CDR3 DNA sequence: TGCGCCAGCAGCCTTGACGGGACAGGGCGGATGTATAATTCACCCCTCCACTTT. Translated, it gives CASSLDGTGRMYNSPLHF.

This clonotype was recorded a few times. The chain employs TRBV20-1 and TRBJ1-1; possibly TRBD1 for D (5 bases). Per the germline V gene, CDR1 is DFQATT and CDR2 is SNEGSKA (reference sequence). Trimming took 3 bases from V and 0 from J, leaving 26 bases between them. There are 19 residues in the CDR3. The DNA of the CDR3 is TGCAGTGCTAGGCCCCCTCCCCCTCCGGGGCACCTAATGAACACTGAAGCTTTCTTT. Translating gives CSARPPPPPGHLMNTEAFF.

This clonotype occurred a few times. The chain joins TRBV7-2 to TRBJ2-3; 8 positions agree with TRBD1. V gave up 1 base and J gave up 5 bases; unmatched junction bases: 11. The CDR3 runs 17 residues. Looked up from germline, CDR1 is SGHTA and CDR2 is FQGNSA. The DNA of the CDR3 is TGTGCCAGCAGCTTAGAAATTCGACAGGGGATCGGAGATACGCAGTATTTT. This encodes CASSLEIRQGIGDTQYF.

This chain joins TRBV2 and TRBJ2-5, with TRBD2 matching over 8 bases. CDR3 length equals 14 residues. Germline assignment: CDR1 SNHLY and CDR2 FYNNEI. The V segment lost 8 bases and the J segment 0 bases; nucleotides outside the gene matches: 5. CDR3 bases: TGTGCCAGCGGCGAGCGGGGGTACCAAGAGACCCAGTACTTC. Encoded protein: CASGERGYQETQYF.

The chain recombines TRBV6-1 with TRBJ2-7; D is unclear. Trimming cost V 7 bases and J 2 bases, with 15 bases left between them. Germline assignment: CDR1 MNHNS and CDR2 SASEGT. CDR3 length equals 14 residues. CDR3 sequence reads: CASTPSTITYEQYF. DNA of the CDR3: TGTGCCAGCACCCCGAGCACGATCACCTACGAGCAGTACTTC.

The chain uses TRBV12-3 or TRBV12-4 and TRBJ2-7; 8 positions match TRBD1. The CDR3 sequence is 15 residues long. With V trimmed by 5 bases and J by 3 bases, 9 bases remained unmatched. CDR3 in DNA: TGTGCCAGCAGTCCCCGGACAGGGAAGGTCTACGAGCAGTACTTC. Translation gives CASSPRTGKVYEQYF.

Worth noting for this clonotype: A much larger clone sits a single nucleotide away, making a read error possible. DNA of the CDR3: TGCGCCAGCAGCTTGGCTTTAGCGGATCGAGAGACCCAGTACTTC. Residues: CASSLALADRETQYF. This chain uses TRBV5-1 with TRBJ2-7; maybe TRBD2 (6 bases). The assigned J gene may be wrong: the sequence end matches TRBJ2-5 better. Germline-derived CDR1 and CDR2 are SGHRS and YFSETQ. CDR3 size: 15 residues.

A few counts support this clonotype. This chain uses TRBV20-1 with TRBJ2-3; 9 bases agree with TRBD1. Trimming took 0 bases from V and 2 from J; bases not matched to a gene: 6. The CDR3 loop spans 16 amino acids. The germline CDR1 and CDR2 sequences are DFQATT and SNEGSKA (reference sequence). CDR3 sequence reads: CSARDRGQGDTDTQYF. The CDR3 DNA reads TGCAGTGCTAGAGATCGGGGACAGGGAGACACAGATACGCAGTATTTT.

CDR3 residues: CSAREIRGQEAFF. The CDR3 nucleotides are TGCAGTGCTAGAGAGATAAGAGGACAGGAGGCTTTCTTT. This rearrangement joins TRBV20-1 to TRBJ1-1; 7 bases fit TRBD1. The CDR3 has 13 residues. CDR1 and CDR2 (germline): DFQATT, SNEGSKA (reference sequence). After removal of 0 bases from V and 11 bases from J, the junction contained 9 bases not matched to a gene.

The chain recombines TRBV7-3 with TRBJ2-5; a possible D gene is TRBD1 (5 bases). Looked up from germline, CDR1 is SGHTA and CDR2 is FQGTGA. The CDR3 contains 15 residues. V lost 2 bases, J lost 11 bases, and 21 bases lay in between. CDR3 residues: CASSLLLQGYNEQYF. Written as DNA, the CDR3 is TGTGCCAGCAGCTTATTACTTCAGGGTTACAATGAGCAGTACTTC. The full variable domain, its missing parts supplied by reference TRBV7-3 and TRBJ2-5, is GAGVSQTPSNKVTEKGKYVELRCDPISGHTALYWYRQSLGQGPEFLIYFQGTGAADDSGLPNDRFFAVRPEGSVSTLKIQRTERGDSAVYLCASSLLLQGYNEQYFGPGTRLLVL.

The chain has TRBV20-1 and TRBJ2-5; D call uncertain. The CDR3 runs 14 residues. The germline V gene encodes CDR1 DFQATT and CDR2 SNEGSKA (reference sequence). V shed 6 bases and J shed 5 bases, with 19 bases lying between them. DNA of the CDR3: TGCAGTGCCTCGGCGGTTTCGGGTGCGGAGACCCAGTACTTC. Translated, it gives CSASAVSGAETQYF.